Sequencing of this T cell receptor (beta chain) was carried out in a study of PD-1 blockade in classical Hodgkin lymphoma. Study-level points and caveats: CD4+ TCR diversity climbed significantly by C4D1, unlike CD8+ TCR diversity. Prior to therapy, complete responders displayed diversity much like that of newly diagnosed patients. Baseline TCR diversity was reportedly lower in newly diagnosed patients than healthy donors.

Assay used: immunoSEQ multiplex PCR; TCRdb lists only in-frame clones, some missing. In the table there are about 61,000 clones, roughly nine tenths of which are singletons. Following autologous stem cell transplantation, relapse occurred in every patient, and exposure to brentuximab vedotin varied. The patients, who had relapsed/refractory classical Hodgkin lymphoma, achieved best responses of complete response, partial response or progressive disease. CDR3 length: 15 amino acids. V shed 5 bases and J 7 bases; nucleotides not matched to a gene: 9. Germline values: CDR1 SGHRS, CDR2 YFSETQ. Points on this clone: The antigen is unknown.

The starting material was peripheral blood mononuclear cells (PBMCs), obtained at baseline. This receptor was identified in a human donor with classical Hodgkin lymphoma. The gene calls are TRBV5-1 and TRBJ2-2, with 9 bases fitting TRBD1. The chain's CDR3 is CASSAGTGRRGELFF. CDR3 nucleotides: TGCGCCAGCAGTGCTGGGACAGGGCGTCGCGGGGAGCTGTTTTTT.